Included here is one T cell receptor (beta chain) sequence, with context. Its target antigen remains unknown. No clone much larger than this one lies a single base away; base qualities are absent. This sample is drawn from a study of radiotherapy plus CTLA-4 blockade in lung cancer (dated by TCRdb to the late 2010s). Background on the whole study: Among enrolled patients, around 20% had an objective response and roughly 31% reached disease control. General findings and caveats noted by the study authors: Early dynamic changes in blood T cell clones, together with increased serum interferon-beta after radiation, were reported as the strongest predictors of response. After treatment with radiotherapy and ipilimumab, TCR clones that came from tumors expanded in the peripheral blood.

Library generation was performed with the immunoSEQ multiplex PCR assay. Drawn from immuneACCESS, this table holds only the in-frame rearrangements with V and J called that TCRdb kept. Clones are partly lost; checked studies trace under half to an unresolved V gene and leave the rest unexplained. Here the sample has tens of thousands of clones; approximately 80% occur a single time. The ten biggest clones cover under 3.5% of the sample. The study tested focal radiation therapy combined with CTLA-4 blockade (ipilimumab) in patients with chemo-refractory metastatic non-small-cell lung cancer. Unmatched junction bases come to 5, with V trimmed by 3 bases and J by 5 bases. The cysteine opens and the phenylalanine closes a CDR3 of 14 amino acids. Just the 42-base CDR3 DNA is kept, in frame starting at base 1. In the germline V gene, CDR1 corresponds to SGHRS and CDR2 to YFSETQ.

This receptor was obtained from a human donor with non-small cell lung cancer who had a partial response to radiotherapy plus ipilimumab. The material sequenced was peripheral blood, taken from a patient treated with radiotherapy plus ipilimumab. Here the chain combines TRBV5-1 and TRBJ2-3; 8 bases in the junction line up with TRBD2. The DNA sequence is given as TGCGCCAGCAGCTCCGGGGGGGCCGTAGATACGCAGTATTTT. Translated, it reads CASSSGGAVDTQYF.